The entry below describes one T cell receptor beta chain. Data came from immunoSEQ multiplex PCR; TCRdb stores just in-frame clones and leaves some out. The data show about 2.1 million clones, just over 90% seen once. The sample originates from a study of shared clonotypes between healthy human individuals. The naive CD8 fraction comprised CD45RO-negative cells positively selected for CCR7 and excluded terminally differentiated effector memory CD45RA+ cells. The CDR3 spans 13 residues. Germline lookup yields CDR1 MDHEN and CDR2 SYDVKM. V lost 7 bases, J lost 2 bases, and 12 bases lay in between. The chain uses TRBV28 and TRBJ2-7; the D gene could be TRBD1 or TRBD2 (6 bases each). This TCR was sampled from a man aged 18 to 35 in good health. Some clones in this sample may be carry-over from other donors' samples. The sequencing input was naive CD8+ T cells from PBMCs. Here the CDR3 DNA reads TGTGCCAGCACAGGGGACTTTACCTACGAGCAGTACTTC. Translation: CASTGDFTYEQYF.